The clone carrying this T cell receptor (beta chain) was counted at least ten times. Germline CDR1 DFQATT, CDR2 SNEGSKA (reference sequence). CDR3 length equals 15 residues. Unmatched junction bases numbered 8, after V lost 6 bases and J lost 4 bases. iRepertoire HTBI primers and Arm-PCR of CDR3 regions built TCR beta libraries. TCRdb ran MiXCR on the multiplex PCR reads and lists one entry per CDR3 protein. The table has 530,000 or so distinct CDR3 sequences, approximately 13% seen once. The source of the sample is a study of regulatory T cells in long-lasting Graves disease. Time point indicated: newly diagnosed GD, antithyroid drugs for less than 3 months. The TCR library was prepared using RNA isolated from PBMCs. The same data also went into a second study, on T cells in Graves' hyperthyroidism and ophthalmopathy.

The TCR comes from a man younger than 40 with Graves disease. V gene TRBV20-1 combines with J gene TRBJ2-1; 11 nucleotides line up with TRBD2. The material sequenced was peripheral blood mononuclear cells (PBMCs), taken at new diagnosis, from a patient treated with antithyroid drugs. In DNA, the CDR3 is TGCAGTGCAAAGGCGACTAGCGGGGTGTACAATGAGCAGTTCTTC. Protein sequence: CSAKATSGVYNEQFF.